The 31 T cell receptor beta chains below were found in one sample sequenced in a study of blood T cell repertoires in COVID-19. Method: immunoSEQ multiplex PCR; TCRdb's copy keeps in-frame clones and lacks some. The sample lists about 140,000 clones, around nine tenths seen once, with about 1.8% in the top ten. Sequencing used peripheral blood. The receptors shown here come from a woman in her forties or fifties with acute or convalescent COVID-19.

J is TRBJ2-3 and V is TRBV9; possible D gene TRBD2, 6 bases. CDR1 and CDR2 from the germline V gene are SGDLS and YYNGEE. Trimming left V 2 bases short and J 2 bases short, with 9 bases between. The CDR3 runs to 14 residues. CDR3 residues: CASSVGGNTDTQYF. The CDR3 region has the DNA TGTGCCAGCAGCGTTGGGGGGAACACAGATACGCAGTATTTT.

J is TRBJ2-2 and V is TRBV4-1; D uncertain. CDR1 is MGHRA and CDR2 is YSYEKL in the germline V gene. The CDR3 sequence is 14 residues long. With 1 base removed from V and 9 bases from J, the gap between germline ends came to 12 bases. CDR3 region: CASSQAQRPRELFF. As DNA, the CDR3 is TGCGCCAGCAGCCAAGCCCAGAGGCCGAGGGAGCTGTTTTTT.

This rearrangement joins TRBV3-1 (or the pseudogene TRBV3-2) to TRBJ1-2; D is unclear. The CDR3 is made up of 15 amino acids. Trimming removed 0 bases from V and 0 bases from J, with 8 bases in between. Germline V gene data show CDR1 as LGHDT and CDR2 as YNNKEL (reference sequence). DNA for the CDR3: TGTGCCAGCAGCCAAGATCCCGGGTCTAACTATGGCTACACCTTC. Its protein product is CASSQDPGSNYGYTF.

The rearrangement uses TRBV9 and TRBJ2-3; D is unclear. CDR3 size: 15 residues. V gave up 6 bases and J gave up 3 bases, with 17 bases separating them. Germline V gene data show CDR1 as SGDLS and CDR2 as YYNGEE. The CDR3 here is CASTPHRHLTDTQYF. The DNA of the CDR3 is TGTGCCAGCACCCCCCACCGACACTTGACAGATACGCAGTATTTT. Filled out from reference TRBV9 and TRBJ2-3, the complete variable domain reads DSGVTQTPKHLITATGQRVTLRCSPRSGDLSVYWYQQSLDQGLQFLIQYYNGEERAKGNILERFSAQQFPDLHSELNLSSLELGDSALYFCASTPHRHLTDTQYFGPGTRLTVL.

J is TRBJ1-4 and V is TRBV19; tentative D call: TRBD1 (5 bases). The CDR3 runs 17 residues. CDR1 is LNHDA and CDR2 is SQIVND in the germline V gene (reference sequence). Trimming left V 4 bases short and J 3 bases short, with 18 bases between. The CDR3 nucleotides read TGTGCCAGTAGTACGACAGTCCTTATTGGGGCTAATGAAAAACTGTTTTTT. This encodes CASSTTVLIGANEKLFF.

This clone was counted only a few times. The chain recombines TRBV6-5 with TRBJ1-5; no firm D call. Trimming cost V 6 bases and J 6 bases, with 12 bases left between them. In germline, CDR1 is MNHEY, CDR2 SVGAGI. The CDR3 loop spans 13 amino acids. The CDR3 loop is CASSREHGQPQHF. In DNA, the CDR3 is TGTGCCAGCAGCCGCGAGCATGGTCAGCCCCAGCATTTT.

The rearrangement uses TRBV5-5 and TRBJ2-7, with D possibly TRBD2 on 5 matching bases. In germline, CDR1 is SGHKS, CDR2 YYEKEE (reference sequence). V was cut by 4 bases and J by 6 bases, with 17 bases left in between. CDR3 length: 14 amino acids. In DNA form, the CDR3 reads TGTGCCAGCAGCAGTCTCACGAGGGTGGGCGAGCAGTACTTC. It is translated as CASSSLTRVGEQYF.

The chain uses TRBV11-2 and TRBJ1-1; 9 nucleotides agree with TRBD1. Trimming removed 5 bases from V and 8 bases from J; junction bases left unmatched: 6. The germline V gene encodes CDR1 SGHAT and CDR2 FQNNGV. This CDR3 has 13 residues. The CDR3 protein is CASSNLTGGEAFF. The CDR3 DNA follows: TGTGCCAGCAGCAACCTTACAGGGGGCGAAGCTTTCTTT.

This sequence joins TRBV6-2 or TRBV6-3 and TRBJ1-6; 11 bases fit TRBD1. This CDR3 is 18 amino acids long. Germline trimming cut 2 bases from V and 5 bases from J; bases unmatched to any gene: 8. Germline CDR1 is MNHEY and CDR2 is SVGEGT. The CDR3 spells CASSYDPRTGGNNSPLHF. As DNA, the CDR3 is TGTGCCAGCAGTTACGACCCTCGGACAGGGGGCAATAATTCACCCCTCCACTTT.

The table lists this clone with a few counts. V usage is TRBV25-1 and J usage is TRBJ2-2; 9 nucleotides align to TRBD1. CDR1 and CDR2 (germline): MGHDK, SYGVNS. The CDR3 extends over 15 amino acids. V was clipped by 4 bases and J by 8 bases; unmatched bases: 8. The CDR3 protein is CASSGDRAKKGELFF. CDR3 DNA: TGTGCCAGCAGTGGGGACAGGGCGAAGAAAGGGGAGCTGTTTTTT. The full variable domain, rest sourced from reference TRBV25-1 and TRBJ2-2, is EADIYQTPRYLVIGTGKKITLECSQTMGHDKMYWYQQDPGMELHLIHYSYGVNSTEKGDLSSESTVSRIRTEHFPLTLESARPSHTSQYLCASSGDRAKKGELFFGEGSRLTVL.

On this clone: Within the sample, other DNA sequences also encode this same CDR3. The chain has TRBV5-4 and TRBJ1-1; TRBD1 matches at 7 bases. V was pared by 0 bases and J by 0 bases, with 2 bases of the junction left unmatched. Germline CDR1 and CDR2: SGHNT and YYREEE (reference sequence). CDR3 length: 15 residues. The CDR3 here is CASSLAGGLNTEAFF. In DNA, the CDR3 is TGTGCCAGCAGCTTGGCAGGGGGTTTGAACACTGAAGCTTTCTTT.

This clone showed up just once. The chain recombines TRBV7-9 with TRBJ1-2, with 8 bases aligning to TRBD1. This CDR3 has 14 amino acids. V lost 6 bases and J lost 4; bases outside the gene matches: 7. Germline loops: CDR1 SEHNR, CDR2 FQNEAQ (reference sequence). The DNA for the CDR3 is TGTGCCAGCAGTTCCCAGGGGGCCGGCTATGGCTACACCTTC. It is translated as CASSSQGAGYGYTF.

On this clone: This likely comes from a read error, as the CDR3 has no conserved phenylalanine or tryptophan at its end. It is unclear where the CDR3 begins or ends on the DNA, so no DNA is shown, and the CDR3 is as TCRdb lists it. CDR3 sequence reads: CASSLGEWGVV. The chain has TRBV7-8 and TRBJ2-3; the table's D gene call, TRBD2, was not cross checked with the DNA. The CDR3 contains 11 residues when both ends are counted. Germline V gives CDR1 SGHVS, CDR2 FQNEAQ.

V is TRBV7-2 and J is TRBJ1-4, with D possibly matching TRBD1 (5 bases). Per germline, CDR1 SGHTA and CDR2 FQGNSA. The CDR3 contains 15 residues. Deletions cut 3 bases from V and 8 bases from J, with 16 bases between. CDR3 coding DNA: TGTGCCAGCAGCTTGAATCAGGGCAGGAAAGAAAAACTGTTTTTT. Protein: CASSLNQGRKEKLFF.

V usage is TRBV6-4 and J usage is TRBJ1-2, with no clear D. Trimming cost V 2 bases and J 7 bases, with 11 bases left between them. The germline gives CDR1 MRHNA, CDR2 SNTAGT. CDR3 size: 13 residues. The CDR3 DNA sequence: TGTGCCAGCAGTGACCAGGCATCAGGTGGCTACACCTTC. Residues: CASSDQASGGYTF.

The genes are TRBV10-1 and TRBJ2-1, with 9 bases that match TRBD2. After removal of 4 bases from V and 8 bases from J, the junction contained 3 bases not matched to a gene. Germline V gene lookup returns CDR1 WNHNN and CDR2 SYGVQD (reference sequence). The CDR3 runs to 13 residues. Here the CDR3 DNA reads TGCGCCAGCAGTGTGCTAGCGGGACATGAGCAGTTCTTC. Its protein product is CASSVLAGHEQFF.

The J gene is TRBJ1-2, the V gene TRBV7-6; D unresolved. Germline V gene sequence: CDR1 SGHVS, CDR2 FNYEAQ. V gave up 1 base and J gave up 1 base, with 10 bases separating them. The CDR3 has 15 amino acids. CDR3 sequence reads: CASSLGIADNYGYTF. The DNA of the CDR3 is TGTGCCAGCAGCTTAGGGATCGCGGATAACTATGGCTACACCTTC.

This chain joins TRBV2 and TRBJ2-1, with a possible D match to TRBD2 (6 bases). The CDR3 extends over 15 amino acids. V shed 9 bases and J shed 0 bases, with 15 bases lying between them. Germline values: CDR1 SNHLY, CDR2 FYNNEI. CDR3 region: CASTGLLYSYNEQFF. DNA of the CDR3: TGTGCCAGTACGGGACTCCTCTACTCCTACAATGAGCAGTTCTTC.

This chain links TRBV7-2 with TRBJ1-3, with TRBD1 identical over 11 bases. Germline CDR1 and CDR2: SGHTA and FQGNSA. After removal of 4 bases from V and 0 bases from J, the junction contained 5 bases not matched to a gene. The CDR3 extends over 17 amino acids. The CDR3 sequence is CASSSPGTGGSGNTIYF. CDR3 nucleotide sequence: TGTGCCAGCAGCTCCCCCGGGACAGGGGGCTCTGGAAACACCATATATTTT.

The rearrangement links TRBV9 to TRBJ1-3, with a weak D call TRBD1 (5 bases). V was trimmed by 0 bases and J by 0 bases, leaving 16 bases between them. The CDR3 loop spans 18 amino acids. Germline V lookup: CDR1 SGDLS, CDR2 YYNGEE. The CDR3 loop reads CASSVAADSRFSGNTIYF. The CDR3 nucleotides are TGTGCCAGCAGCGTAGCAGCCGACAGCAGATTCTCTGGAAACACCATATATTTT.

The chain has TRBV10-2 and TRBJ2-5; D gene uncertain. This CDR3 is built from 12 residues. Germline V gene data show CDR1 as WSHSY and CDR2 as SAAADI. Trimming took 7 bases from V and 0 from J, leaving 6 bases between them. As DNA, the CDR3 is TGCGCCAGCACCCTGTACCAAGAGACCCAGTACTTC. It encodes CASTLYQETQYF.

The J gene is TRBJ1-2, the V gene TRBV9, with 10 bases matching TRBD1. Germline CDR1 SGDLS, CDR2 YYNGEE. The CDR3 length is 16 residues. V lost 0 bases and J lost 4; bases outside the gene matches: 6. CDR3 sequence (DNA): TGTGCCAGCAGCGTAGACGGGACAGGGGACGTCTATGGCTACACCTTC. Amino acid sequence: CASSVDGTGDVYGYTF.

This sequence joins TRBV6-5 and TRBJ1-3, with 8 bases identical to TRBD1. Germline CDR1 is MNHEY and CDR2 is SVGAGI. Trimming removed 6 bases from V and 4 bases from J; junction bases left unmatched: 8. This CDR3 has 15 amino acids. The CDR3 is CASRFGQGGGNTIYF. The CDR3 DNA reads as TGTGCCAGCAGATTCGGACAGGGAGGGGGAAACACCATATATTTT.

This chain joins TRBV11-1 and TRBJ1-3; no definite D call. V shed 6 bases and J shed 0 bases, with 12 bases lying between them. CDR3 length equals 15 residues. The V gene's germline CDR1 is SGHAT and CDR2 FQDESV (reference sequence). The CDR3 region has the DNA TGTGCCAGCAGTACTCGCCGATCCTCTGGAAACACCATATATTTT. It codes for CASSTRRSSGNTIYF.

The chain has TRBV30 and TRBJ2-7; the match to TRBD1 covers 10 bases. The V gene's germline CDR1 is GTSNPN and CDR2 SVGIG (reference sequence). This CDR3 region has 15 residues. The junction had 7 bases not matched to a gene; V was cut back by 1 base and J by 4 bases. The CDR3 protein is CAWSGLGDRGYEQYF. CDR3 sequence (DNA): TGTGCCTGGAGTGGGTTGGGGGACAGGGGATACGAGCAGTACTTC.

This clone was seen a few times. This chain joins TRBV4-1 and TRBJ1-5, with no clear D. CDR1 is MGHRA and CDR2 is YSYEKL in the germline V gene. Between the trimmed V and J ends, which lost 0 bases and 7 bases, there was a span of 13 bases. This CDR3 comprises 15 residues. DNA of the CDR3: TGCGCCAGCAGCCAAGATCTGGCATCCACGCAGCCCCAGCATTTT. It specifies CASSQDLASTQPQHF.

The chain has TRBV6-5 and TRBJ1-6, with D perhaps matching TRBD1 (6 bases). Trimming shortened V by 6 bases and J by 6 bases, and 15 bases separated the two germline ends. Germline V gives CDR1 MNHEY, CDR2 SVGAGI. The CDR3 loop spans 15 amino acids. CDR3 sequence reads: CASSPQPRGNSPLHF. The CDR3 coding sequence is TGTGCCAGCAGCCCCCAACCCAGGGGTAATTCACCCCTCCACTTT.

The rearrangement uses TRBV3-1 (or the pseudogene TRBV3-2) and TRBJ1-1; D remains ambiguous. Germline V gives CDR1 LGHDT, CDR2 YNNKEL (reference sequence). The CDR3 consists of 15 residues. Trimming pared 0 bases from V and 4 bases from J, leaving 12 bases between. CDR3 sequence (DNA): TGTGCCAGCAGCCAAGATCAAGGGAGGGCCACTGAAGCTTTCTTT. Translation gives CASSQDQGRATEAFF.

For the CDR3, the DNA is TGTGCCACCAGTGATTTTTCGGGTGAAAAACTGTTTTTT. It encodes CATSDFSGEKLFF. V usage is TRBV24-1 and J usage is TRBJ1-4; D not certain. Trimming took off 1 base at V and 7 bases at J, with 6 bases between the two ends. The CDR3 has 13 residues. From germline, CDR1 is KGHDR and CDR2 SFDVKD.

This chain links TRBV7-9 with TRBJ1-2; possibly TRBD1 for D (6 bases). The CDR3 has 16 amino acids. Germline V gene lookup returns CDR1 SEHNR and CDR2 FQNEAQ (reference sequence). Trimming took off 4 bases at V and 5 bases at J, with 20 bases between the two ends. The CDR3 reads CASSSPWDNLLYGYTF. CDR3 in DNA: TGTGCCAGCAGCTCCCCGTGGGACAACCTCTTGTATGGCTACACCTTC. Using reference TRBV7-9 and TRBJ1-2 for the parts outside the CDR3, the full variable domain is DTGVSQNPRHKITKRGQNVTFRCDPISEHNRLYWYRQTLGQGPEFLTYFQNEAQLEKSRLLSDRFSAERPKGSFSTLEIQRTEQGDSAMYLCASSSPWDNLLYGYTFGSGTRLTVV.

The chain recombines TRBV5-1 with TRBJ1-1; D remains ambiguous. Germline loops: CDR1 SGHRS, CDR2 YFSETQ. Trimming took 3 bases from V and 0 from J, leaving 12 bases between them. The CDR3 extends over 15 amino acids. This CDR3 is CASSSGSGMNTEAFF. The CDR3 DNA reads TGCGCCAGCAGCTCGGGGAGCGGGATGAACACTGAAGCTTTCTTT.